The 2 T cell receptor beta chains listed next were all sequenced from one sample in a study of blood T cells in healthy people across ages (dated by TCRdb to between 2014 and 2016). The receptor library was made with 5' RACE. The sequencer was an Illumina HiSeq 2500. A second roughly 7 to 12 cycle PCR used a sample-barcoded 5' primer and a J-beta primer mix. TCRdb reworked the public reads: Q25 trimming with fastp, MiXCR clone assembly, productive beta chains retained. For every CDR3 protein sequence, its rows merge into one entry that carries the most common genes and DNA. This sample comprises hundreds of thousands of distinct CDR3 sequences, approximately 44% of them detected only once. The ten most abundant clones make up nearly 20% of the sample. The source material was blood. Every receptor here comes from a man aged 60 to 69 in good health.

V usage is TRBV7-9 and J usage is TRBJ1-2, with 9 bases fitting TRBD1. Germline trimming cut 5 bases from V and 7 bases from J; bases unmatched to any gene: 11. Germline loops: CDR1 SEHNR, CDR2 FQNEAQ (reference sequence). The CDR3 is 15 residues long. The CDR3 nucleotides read TGTGCCAGCAGCACTAAGACGGGACAGGGAGGTGGCTACACCTTC. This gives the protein CASSTKTGQGGGYTF.

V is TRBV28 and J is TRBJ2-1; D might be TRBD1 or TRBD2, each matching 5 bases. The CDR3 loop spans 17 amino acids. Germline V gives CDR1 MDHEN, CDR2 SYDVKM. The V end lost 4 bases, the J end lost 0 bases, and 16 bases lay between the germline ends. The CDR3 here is CASSSPAGALSYNEQFF. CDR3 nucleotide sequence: TGTGCCAGCAGTTCCCCGGCCGGGGCCCTCTCCTACAATGAGCAGTTCTTC.